A single T cell receptor beta chain is shown here with its context. The data derive from a study of blood T cell repertoires in COVID-19. Whole-study context: COVID-19 samples from acute and convalescent phases originated in the United States, Italy and Spain. T cells, B-cell-depleted T cells, or PBMCs provided the cDNA or gDNA that served as material.

Per the original data handling: Researchers report that nucleated cell counts were estimated from reference gene primer amplification. Method: immunoSEQ multiplex PCR; TCRdb's copy keeps in-frame clones and lacks some. V, J and clone size reflect that table, while D and trimming were determined from the DNA. The table lists approximately 140,000 clones, 85% to 90% of them singletons. Sequenced material: peripheral blood. The receptor comes from a man younger than 35 with COVID-19, enrolled during active disease.

The CDR3 sequence: CATNPGTGMGEQYF. The CDR3 DNA follows: TGTGCCACTAACCCCGGGACAGGGATGGGCGAGCAGTACTTC. The chain has TRBV15 and TRBJ2-7; 9 nucleotides align to TRBD1. Germline CDR1 is LNHNV and CDR2 is YYDKDF (reference sequence). Losses at the gene ends were 9 bases for V and 6 bases for J; bases not matched to a gene: 12. The CDR3 is 14 residues long.